This TCR beta chain is drawn from a study of T cells in Graves' hyperthyroidism and ophthalmopathy. RNA transcripts provided the source from which TCR beta CDR3 regions were amplified. Carried out on the TCR CDR3, a first-round RT-PCR used the HTBI primer set. Each CDR3 protein gets one entry after TCRdb re-called the multiplex PCR reads with MiXCR. The profile covers approximately 700,000 distinct CDR3 sequences, with over 15% appearing a single time and around 8% taken by the ten largest. This clonotype was recorded at least ten times. Its antigen is as yet unknown. Broader study findings: In simple terms, a model built on 13 V-J features told ophthalmopathy apart from stable hyperthyroidism.

Cells are PBMCs isolated from more than 8.5 ml of fresh blood. Unmatched junction bases numbered 5, after V lost 3 bases and J lost 4 bases. The CDR3 has 14 residues. Germline-derived CDR1 and CDR2 are SGHNT and YENEEA. The chain combines TRBV11-3 with TRBJ2-5; TRBD1 matches 7 bases. The receptor was derived from a man between 18 and 35 years old with Graves' hyperthyroidism. Sequenced material: blood. CDR3 region: CASSLGRGIETQYF. CDR3 DNA: TGTGCCAGCAGCTTGGGCAGGGGGATAGAGACCCAGTACTTC.